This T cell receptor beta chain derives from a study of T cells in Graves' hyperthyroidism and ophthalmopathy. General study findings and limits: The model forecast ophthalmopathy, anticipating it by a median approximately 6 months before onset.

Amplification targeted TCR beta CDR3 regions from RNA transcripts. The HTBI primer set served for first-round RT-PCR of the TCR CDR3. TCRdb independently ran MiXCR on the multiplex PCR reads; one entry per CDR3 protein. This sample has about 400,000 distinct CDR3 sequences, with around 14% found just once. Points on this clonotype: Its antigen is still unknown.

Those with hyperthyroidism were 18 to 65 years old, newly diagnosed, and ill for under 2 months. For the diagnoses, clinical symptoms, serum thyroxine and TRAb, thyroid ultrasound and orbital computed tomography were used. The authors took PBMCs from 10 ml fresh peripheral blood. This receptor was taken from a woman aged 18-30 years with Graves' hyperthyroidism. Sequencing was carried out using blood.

This CDR3 is CAISESTSRTLYNVLTF. The CDR3, as DNA: TGTGCCATCAGTGAGTCGACGTCCCGGACGCTCTACAACGTCCTGACTTTC. The V call is TRBV10-3, the J call TRBJ2-6; D ambiguous. Deletions cut 0 bases from V and 9 bases from J, with 18 bases between. This CDR3 comprises 17 residues. Germline loops: CDR1 ENHRY, CDR2 SYGVKD.